These 24 T cell receptor beta chains came from one sample sequenced in a study of identical twins. TCRdb reprocessed the 5' RACE reads with MiXCR, giving one entry per CDR3 protein. The data show approximately 230,000 distinct CDR3 sequences, with 11% to 15% seen just once and 8.5% to 10% held by the top ten. Sequencing input: memory (CD45RO+) T cells sorted from blood. These receptors all come from a woman younger than 35 in good health.

A word on this clonotype: A much larger clone is a single base away; this may be a read error. The chain has TRBV4-3 and TRBJ2-5; 7 positions agree with TRBD2. Germline values: CDR1 LGHNA, CDR2 YSLEER. CDR3 length equals 13 residues. CDR3 bases: TGCGCCAGCGGTAGGGGACTACAAGAGACCCTGTACTTC. It specifies CASGRGLQETLYF.

This clonotype was detected only a few times. The rearrangement uses TRBV20-1 and TRBJ2-7; 10 positions agree with TRBD1. The CDR3 totals 13 residues. In germline, CDR1 is DFQATT, CDR2 SNEGSKA (reference sequence). CDR3 residues: CSVRGTGDYEQYF. The CDR3 DNA reads as TGCAGCGTGAGGGGGACAGGGGACTACGAGCAGTACTTC.

The rearrangement joins TRBV5-4 to TRBJ2-1; 9 bases fit TRBD2. The V gene end was trimmed by 2 bases and the J gene end by 6 bases; junction bases not matched to a gene: 9. The CDR3 extends over 16 amino acids. Looked up from germline, CDR1 is SGHNT and CDR2 is YYREEE (reference sequence). CDR3 protein: CASSFHLAGGPNEQFF. As DNA, the CDR3 is TGTGCCAGCAGCTTCCACCTTGCGGGAGGGCCCAATGAGCAGTTCTTC.

This clonotype has only a few counts. This sequence joins TRBV12-3 or TRBV12-4 and TRBJ2-5, with a tentative D call TRBD2 (6 bases). CDR3 size: 15 residues. The V gene lost 6 bases and the J gene lost 2 bases, with 16 bases spanning the gap. In DNA form, the CDR3 reads TGTGCCAGCAGAACCGGGACTGGGGAACAAGAGACCCAGTACTTC. This translates into CASRTGTGEQETQYF.

This clonotype occurred many times. The rearrangement joins TRBV7-2 to TRBJ1-1; perhaps TRBD1 as D (5 bases). Germline CDR1 and CDR2: SGHTA and FQGNSA. The germline V and J ends were trimmed by 2 bases and 11 bases, with 12 bases remaining between them. The CDR3 runs to 12 residues. CDR3 coding DNA: TGTGCCAGCAGCTTATACCGACAGATTGCTTTCTTT. It translates to CASSLYRQIAFF.

In its sample, this clonotype was seen many times. CDR3 bases: TGTGCCAGCAGCCTAAGCAGGATGGCCCCTGAAGCTTTCTTT. Translated, it gives CASSLSRMAPEAFF. The chain joins TRBV27 to TRBJ1-1; D is unresolved. Per the germline V gene, CDR1 is MNHEY and CDR2 is SMNVEV (reference sequence). The CDR3 spans 14 residues. Trimming removed 6 bases at V and 6 bases at J, with 17 bases between.

Only a few counts were recorded for this clonotype. The gene calls are TRBV6-1 and TRBJ2-3, with D possibly TRBD1 on 5 matching bases. CDR1 and CDR2 (germline): MNHNS, SASEGT. Trimming took 8 bases from V and 2 from J, leaving 14 bases between them. There are 14 residues in the CDR3. The CDR3 coding sequence is TGTGCCAGCCCGCGGTGGGGCCACACAGATACGCAGTATTTT. Its protein product is CASPRWGHTDTQYF.

The gene calls are TRBV6-2 or TRBV6-3 and TRBJ2-1; D might be TRBD2 (6 bases). CDR3 length equals 15 residues. Trimming took 7 bases from V and 6 from J, leaving 19 bases between them. CDR1 MNHEY and CDR2 SVGEGT come from the germline V gene. The CDR3 nucleotides read TGTGCCAGCACCCGAGGACGGGGGTTACTCAATGAGCAGTTCTTC. This gives the protein CASTRGRGLLNEQFF.

The rearrangement joins TRBV19 to TRBJ1-2, with D unresolved. V was clipped by 5 bases and J by 4 bases, with 8 bases between them. Germline CDR1 LNHDA, CDR2 SQIVND (reference sequence). CDR3 length: 12 residues. CDR3 DNA sequence: TGTGCCAGTAGTTCTTTTAGCTATGGCTACACCTTC. Translated: CASSSFSYGYTF.

This clonotype was counted a few times. The chain is built from TRBV7-6 and TRBJ2-7, with TRBD1 matching over 7 bases. Germline CDR1 reads SGHVS; CDR2 reads FNYEAQ. With 2 bases clipped from V and 6 bases from J, the junction kept 7 bases outside the gene matches. The CDR3 covers 14 residues. Here the CDR3 DNA reads TGTGCCAGCAGCTTAAATCCGGGACAGAGCGAGCAGTACTTC. Amino acids: CASSLNPGQSEQYF.

V is TRBV7-9 and J is TRBJ2-2; D is unclear. The germline V gene has CDR1 SEHNR and CDR2 FQNEAQ (reference sequence). Trimming stripped 0 bases from V and 6 bases from J, with 8 bases between. This CDR3 spans 14 amino acids. CDR3 in amino acids: CASSLALFAGELFF. CDR3 nucleotide sequence: TGTGCCAGCAGCTTAGCGCTCTTCGCCGGGGAGCTGTTTTTT.

Only a few counts were recorded for this clonotype. The CDR3 sequence is CASSHIQGRTTGELFF. CDR3 in DNA: TGTGCCAGCAGCCATATACAGGGGAGGACCACCGGGGAGCTGTTTTTT. The chain uses TRBV3-1 and TRBJ2-2, with D perhaps matching TRBD1 (7 bases). The V gene's germline CDR1 is LGHDT and CDR2 YNNKEL (reference sequence). Trimming took off 3 bases at V and 4 bases at J, with 15 bases between the two ends. CDR3 length: 16 residues.

The chain combines TRBV19 with TRBJ2-7; 8 nucleotides line up with TRBD2. CDR1 LNHDA and CDR2 SQIVND come from the germline V gene (reference sequence). This CDR3 contains 15 residues. V lost 3 bases and J lost 5; bases outside the gene matches: 9. The CDR3 sequence is CASSMVSGRSHEQYF. In nucleotides, the CDR3 is TGTGCCAGTAGTATGGTGAGCGGGAGAAGCCACGAGCAGTACTTC. The full variable domain, with the rest looked up from reference TRBV19 and TRBJ2-7, is DGGITQSPKYLFRKEGQNVTLSCEQNLNHDAMYWYRQDPGQGLRLIYYSQIVNDFQKGDIAEGYSVSREKKESFPLTVTSAQKNPTAFYLCASSMVSGRSHEQYFGPGTRLTVT.

This rearrangement joins TRBV12-3 or TRBV12-4 to TRBJ2-3; TRBD2 matches at 9 bases. This CDR3 comprises 14 residues. V was pared by 10 bases and J by 1 base, with 6 bases of the junction left unmatched. This CDR3 is CATNLAGRTDTQYF. CDR3 bases: TGTGCCACCAATCTAGCGGGACGCACAGATACGCAGTATTTT.

The CDR3: CSARDQGTGVSPLHF. DNA for the CDR3: TGCAGTGCTAGAGATCAGGGGACAGGGGTTTCACCCCTCCACTTT. The V gene is TRBV20-1, the J gene TRBJ1-6, with 10 bases fitting TRBD1. With 0 bases clipped from V and 9 bases from J, the junction kept 5 bases outside the gene matches. Germline CDR1 and CDR2: DFQATT and SNEGSKA (reference sequence). The CDR3 length is 15 residues.

V gene TRBV25-1 combines with J gene TRBJ2-4; D uncertain. Trimming took off 1 base at V and 0 bases at J, with 7 bases between the two ends. The CDR3 runs 15 residues. Germline V gene lookup returns CDR1 MGHDK and CDR2 SYGVNS. The CDR3 protein is CASSESGLAKNIQYF. As DNA, the CDR3 is TGTGCCAGCAGTGAATCAGGATTAGCCAAAAACATTCAGTACTTC.

The rearrangement links TRBV4-3 to TRBJ2-1; D possibly corresponds to TRBD2 (5 bases). The germline CDR1 and CDR2 sequences are LGHNA and YSLEER. Deletions cut 4 bases from V and 8 bases from J, with 15 bases between. The CDR3 runs 14 residues. The chain's CDR3 is CASSLRLGGDEQFF. CDR3 bases: TGCGCCAGCAGCCTACGTCTCGGAGGCGATGAGCAGTTCTTC.

The genes are TRBV6-5 and TRBJ1-2; TRBD1 might be the D (5 bases). Trimming removed 0 bases from V and 10 bases from J, with 12 bases in between. Germline assignment: CDR1 MNHEY and CDR2 SVGAGI. The CDR3 consists of 13 residues. CDR3 coding DNA: TGTGCCAGCAGTTACTCCCGGGGGGGGACCTACACCTTC. It is translated as CASSYSRGGTYTF.

The sample holds a few counts of this clonotype. This chain joins TRBV9 and TRBJ1-6; TRBD1 aligns across 8 bases. Germline lookup yields CDR1 SGDLS and CDR2 YYNGEE. Unmatched junction bases numbered 4, after V lost 2 bases and J lost 6 bases. The length of the CDR3 is 15 residues. CDR3 nucleotides: TGTGCCAGCAGCGTCGGACAGGGTGGTAATTCACCCCTCCACTTT. Amino acid sequence: CASSVGQGGNSPLHF.

This chain uses TRBV20-1 with TRBJ2-3; D tentatively fits TRBD1 or TRBD2 (6 bases each). The CDR3 is 14 residues long. The germline V gene encodes CDR1 DFQATT and CDR2 SNEGSKA (reference sequence). V was cut by 6 bases and J by 4 bases, with 17 bases left in between. CDR3 sequence reads: CSALPGGEADTQYF. The CDR3, as DNA: TGCAGTGCCCTTCCCGGGGGCGAGGCAGATACGCAGTATTTT.

In nucleotides, the CDR3 is TGCAGTGCTTCCCTGGGACTAGCTGATACGCAGTATTTT. This translates into CSASLGLADTQYF. The V call is TRBV20-1, the J call TRBJ2-3; 9 bases fit TRBD2. V dropped 5 bases and J dropped 6; count of bases not matched to a gene: 6. CDR3 length: 13 residues. CDR1 is DFQATT, CDR2 SNEGSKA, per germline (reference sequence).

This clonotype was seen ten or more times. The genes are TRBV5-1 and TRBJ2-1; TRBD2 matches at 9 bases. V lost 0 bases and J lost 6; bases outside the gene matches: 4. The germline V gene encodes CDR1 SGHRS and CDR2 YFSETQ. CDR3 size: 15 residues. DNA for the CDR3: TGCGCCAGCAGCTTGGAAGCGGGAGGCTCCAATGAGCAGTTCTTC. Amino acids: CASSLEAGGSNEQFF.

This clonotype was counted only a few times. The chain recombines TRBV30 with TRBJ2-5, with no clear D. This CDR3 comprises 13 residues. V dropped 1 base and J dropped 4 bases, with 10 bases sitting between them. Germline V gene lookup returns CDR1 GTSNPN and CDR2 SVGIG (reference sequence). The CDR3 DNA sequence: TGTGCCTGGAGTGCCCGGGTGAGAGAGACCCAGTACTTC. This encodes CAWSARVRETQYF.

The CDR3 loop is CSASTDKFQGETQYF. The CDR3 bases are TGCAGTGCGAGCACCGACAAGTTCCAGGGGGAGACCCAGTACTTC. The chain joins TRBV20-1 to TRBJ2-5; a possible D gene is TRBD1 (6 bases). Trimming took off 6 bases at V and 5 bases at J, with 22 bases between the two ends. Germline CDR1 DFQATT, CDR2 SNEGSKA (reference sequence). CDR3 length equals 15 residues.